A single sample is the source of the 19 T cell receptor beta chains below, sequenced in a study of blood T cells in healthy people across ages. A second roughly 6 to 11 cycle PCR used barcoded and J-beta primers. One entry per CDR3 protein, called by TCRdb with MiXCR from the 5' RACE reads. The sample carries hundreds of thousands of distinct CDR3 sequences, about 56% recorded once. Sequenced material: blood. Receptors originate from a man aged 35 to 55 in good health.

This chain joins TRBV12-3 or TRBV12-4 and TRBJ2-7; D uncertain. Matching the DNA end better, TRBJ2-5 makes the J call doubtful. The CDR3 is made up of 13 amino acids. The CDR3 region is CASSFMGRGTQYF. CDR3 coding DNA: TGTGCCAGCAGTTTTATGGGCCGAGGGACCCAGTACTTC.

The chain joins TRBV28 to TRBJ2-3; 9 bases are shared with TRBD1. With 6 bases clipped from V and 5 bases from J, the junction kept 12 bases outside the gene matches. Germline V gene data show CDR1 as MDHEN and CDR2 as SYDVKM. The CDR3 contains 16 residues. CDR3 sequence: CASSSIPGQGRDTQYF. CDR3 in DNA: TGTGCCAGCAGCTCTATTCCGGGACAGGGTCGAGATACGCAGTATTTT.

This chain connects TRBV6-5 to TRBJ2-7; maybe TRBD1 (6 bases). Germline CDR1 reads MNHEY; CDR2 reads SVGAGI. This CDR3 is built from 12 residues. The V gene lost 7 bases and the J gene lost 2 bases, with 9 bases spanning the gap. CDR3 nucleotides: TGTGCCAGCAAAGGACAGCCCTACGAGCAGTACTTC. It encodes CASKGQPYEQYF.

The rearrangement links TRBV20-1 to TRBJ2-3; D unresolved. V was trimmed by 0 bases and J by 6 bases, leaving 19 bases between them. The CDR3 runs 16 residues. The V gene's germline CDR1 is DFQATT and CDR2 SNEGSKA (reference sequence). The CDR3 DNA follows: TGCAGTGCTAGAGATTGGGATGCCGCGCGACGGGATACGCAGTATTTT. Its translation: CSARDWDAARRDTQYF.

This clonotype was found a few times. V and J are TRBV5-1 and TRBJ2-3; 14 bases are a match to TRBD2. The CDR3 extends over 16 amino acids. Trimming took 2 bases from V and 3 from J; bases not matched to a gene: 2. Per germline, CDR1 SGHRS and CDR2 YFSETQ. CDR3 bases: TGCGCCAGCAGCTTCCGGACTAGCGGGGGGACAGATACGCAGTATTTT. Protein product: CASSFRTSGGTDTQYF. The variable domain in full, with the rest retrieved from reference TRBV5-1 and TRBJ2-3, is KAGVTQTPRYLIKTRGQQVTLSCSPISGHRSVSWYQQTPGQGLQFLFEYFSETQRNKGNFPGRFSGRQFSNSRSEMNVSTLELGDSALYLCASSFRTSGGTDTQYFGPGTRLTVL.

Comment on this clonotype: A read error may be the cause here, since a much bigger clone is one base away. J is TRBJ2-1 and V is TRBV5-4, with unresolved D. Per germline, CDR1 SGHNT and CDR2 YYREEE (reference sequence). This CDR3 contains 14 residues. The CDR3 nucleotides read TGTGCCGGCAGCTTGAAGGAGTCCTACAATGAGCAGTTCTTC. This translates into CAGSLKESYNEQFF.

This chain connects TRBV19 to TRBJ2-6, with D perhaps assigned TRBD1 or TRBD2 (5 bases each). Trimming stripped 3 bases from V and 4 bases from J, with 19 bases between. The CDR3 extends over 18 amino acids. Germline CDR1 reads LNHDA; CDR2 reads SQIVND (reference sequence). DNA of the CDR3: TGTGCCAGTAGTATTCCGGGACGCATCTCCGCGGGGGCCAACGTCCTGACTTTC. Translated, it gives CASSIPGRISAGANVLTF.

V and J are TRBV7-3 and TRBJ2-3, with TRBD2 identical over 7 bases. V was clipped by 5 bases and J by 2 bases; unmatched bases: 7. The germline V gene encodes CDR1 SGHTA and CDR2 FQGTGA. This CDR3 comprises 15 residues. CDR3 in amino acids: CASSIYGGDTDTQYF. The DNA for the CDR3 is TGTGCCAGCAGCATATATGGGGGGGACACAGATACGCAGTATTTT.

The chain links TRBV5-6 to TRBJ2-7; 8 nucleotides align to TRBD2. This CDR3 is 15 amino acids long. The J segment lost 2 bases and the V segment lost 4 bases, leaving 8 bases of the junction unmatched. Germline values: CDR1 SGHDT, CDR2 YYEEEE. The CDR3: CASSRNQAGAYEQYF. CDR3 bases: TGTGCCAGCAGCCGAAACCAAGCGGGAGCCTACGAGCAGTACTTC.

V and J are TRBV4-1 and TRBJ1-2, with TRBD1 matching 7 bases. Trimming at V came to 2 bases and at J to 4 bases, leaving 10 bases not matched to a gene. This CDR3 is built from 16 residues. Germline V CDR1 and CDR2: MGHRA, YSYEKL. Here the CDR3 DNA reads TGCGCCAGCAGCCAACCTTCGGGACAGAAGGGCTATGGCTACACCTTC. It codes for CASSQPSGQKGYGYTF.

This clonotype was picked up one time. Here the CDR3 reads CASSYLDRSTDTQYF. The CDR3 nucleotides read TGTGCCAGCAGTTACTTGGACAGATCCACAGATACGCAGTATTTT. V usage is TRBV6-5 and J usage is TRBJ2-3; a weak D match, TRBD1 (6 bases). Trimming shortened V by 1 base and J by 2 bases, and 10 bases separated the two germline ends. CDR3 length: 15 residues. Germline loops: CDR1 MNHEY, CDR2 SVGAGI.

This clonotype was picked up a small number of times. This chain connects TRBV4-1 to TRBJ2-3, with D uncertain. Deletions cut 0 bases from V and 3 bases from J, with 13 bases between. The CDR3 extends over 16 amino acids. The germline gives CDR1 MGHRA, CDR2 YSYEKL. The CDR3 DNA is TGCGCCAGCAGCCAAGATCTCGCTCGGCCAACAGATACGCAGTATTTT. It yields the protein CASSQDLARPTDTQYF.

The genes are TRBV9 and TRBJ2-1; D might be TRBD1 or TRBD2, each matching 5 bases. The J call is in doubt because the DNA end fits TRBJ2-7 better. The germline CDR1 and CDR2 sequences are SGDLS and YYNGEE. CDR3 length: 18 amino acids. The CDR3 DNA reads TGTGCCAGCAGCGTAGGTCCGGTTCCGGGACCTCCCTCTAATGAGCAGTACTTC. This translates into CASSVGPVPGPPSNEQYF.

This clonotype was seen a few times. The V and J genes are TRBV27 and TRBJ2-1; D is tentatively TRBD1 or TRBD2 (6 bases each). Between the trimmed V and J ends, which lost 2 bases and 9 bases, there was a span of 14 bases. The germline CDR1 and CDR2 sequences are MNHEY and SMNVEV (reference sequence). This CDR3 spans 14 amino acids. CDR3 loop: CASSLSSGAREQFF. In nucleotides, the CDR3 is TGTGCCAGCAGTTTAAGCTCGGGGGCTCGTGAGCAGTTCTTC.

Regarding this clonotype: A read error may be the cause here, since a much bigger clone is one base away. The rearrangement joins TRBV11-2 to TRBJ2-3; 13 bases match TRBD2. This CDR3 contains 16 residues. The germline CDR1 and CDR2 sequences are SGHAT and FQNNGV. The CDR3, as DNA: TGTGCCAGCAGCACTCGACTAGCGGGGGGCACAGGTACGCAGTATTTT. This encodes CASSTRLAGGTGTQYF.

This clonotype was counted between two and nine times. A read error is possible here, since a much larger clone lies one base away. The chain couples TRBV20-1 to TRBJ2-7; D gene uncertain. The CDR3 covers 13 residues. V was shortened by 0 bases and J by 6 bases, with 12 bases between the two germline ends. The V gene's germline CDR1 is DFQATT and CDR2 SNEGSKA (reference sequence). CDR3 nucleotides: TGCAGTGCTAGAGATTATCCGGCGTGCGAGCAGTACTTC. As protein: CSARDYPACEQYF.

The chain recombines TRBV3-1 with TRBJ2-3; 10 bases map to TRBD2. V shed 0 bases, J shed 4 bases, and the junction held 4 bases outside the gene matches. CDR1 is LGHDT and CDR2 is YNNKEL in the germline V gene (reference sequence). The CDR3 totals 16 residues. The CDR3 sequence is CASSQEGSGGPDTQYF. CDR3 bases: TGTGCCAGCAGCCAAGAGGGTAGCGGGGGGCCAGATACGCAGTATTTT.

J is TRBJ2-7 and V is TRBV20-1; D is ambiguous. The germline V gene has CDR1 DFQATT and CDR2 SNEGSKA (reference sequence). Trimming shortened V by 1 base and J by 3 bases, and 13 bases separated the two germline ends. CDR3 length: 14 residues. CDR3 region: CSARGRETIYEQYF. CDR3 DNA: TGCAGTGCTAGAGGAAGGGAAACCATCTACGAGCAGTACTTC.

The chain links TRBV5-1 to TRBJ2-3, with D uncertain. This CDR3 is 16 amino acids long. Trimming took off 3 bases at V and 1 base at J, with 15 bases between the two ends. Germline V gene data show CDR1 as SGHRS and CDR2 as YFSETQ. CDR3 in DNA: TGCGCCAGCAGCTCCCACCCCCGACGAGGCACAGATACGCAGTATTTT. Protein product: CASSSHPRRGTDTQYF.